This section outlines one TCR beta chain sequence together with its context. It may be a read error: a sequence one base away is much more abundant. The sample is drawn from a study of T-cell reconstitution after alpha-beta-depleted transplantation in children. Preparation of the TCRbeta library was carried out with unique molecular identifiers. MiXCR was run by TCRdb on the PCR reads, yielding one entry per CDR3 protein. There are 60,000 to 70,000 distinct CDR3 sequences in the sample; roughly 5.2% occur only once, and approximately 19% lies in the top ten. Germline-derived CDR1 and CDR2 are SEHNR and FQNEAQ (reference sequence). CDR3 length: 15 residues.

The clonotype was recovered from a boy younger than two who had a stem cell transplant for acute myeloid leukemia, so the T cells may come from the graft donor. This chain links TRBV7-9 with TRBJ2-7, with TRBD2 identical over 9 bases. This material consisted of PBMCs, mostly from graft donor cells, taken 180 days after TCRalphabeta/CD19-depleted stem cell transplant. The CDR3 DNA reads as TGTGTCAGCAGCCCCCCCCCGCGGGGGGGCTACGAGCAGTACTTC. Encoded protein: CVSSPPPRGGYEQYF.